The 18 T cell receptor beta chains reported below all come from one sample, sequenced in a study of relationships among human T cell subsets. The T cell receptor alpha and beta CDR3 regions were amplified from mRNA by semiquantitative ARM-PCR. ARM-PCR used tagged nested gene-specific primers, then communal superprimers for exponential amplification. A single record per CDR3 protein comes from TCRdb applying MiXCR to the multiplex PCR reads. Of fewer than 5,500 distinct CDR3 sequences listed, around two thirds are singletons. Anti-CD4 multisort beads removed cells negatively, then anti-CD8 beads positively selected CD8+ T cells. Sequencing was carried out using CD8+ T cells sorted from blood. Receptor source: a man aged 35 to 55 in good health.

The chain employs TRBV20-1 and TRBJ1-1, with D possibly being TRBD1 (6 bases). The CDR3 is made up of 14 amino acids. Germline CDR1 reads DFQATT; CDR2 reads SNEGSKA (reference sequence). Trimming pared 3 bases from V and 4 bases from J, leaving 15 bases between. The CDR3 spells CSARGELGGTEAFF. CDR3 DNA sequence: TGCAGTGCTAGGGGGGAATTAGGGGGCACTGAAGCTTTCTTT.

The rearrangement uses TRBV14 and TRBJ2-1; 10 nucleotides agree with TRBD2. This CDR3 comprises 16 residues. Germline V lookup: CDR1 SGHDN, CDR2 FVKESK. V lost 5 bases to trimming and J lost 1 base; unmatched junction nucleotides: 5. CDR3 protein: CASSSIAGGSYNEQFF. CDR3 sequence (DNA): TGTGCCAGCAGCTCAATAGCGGGAGGTTCCTACAATGAGCAGTTCTTC.

This clonotype turned up a few times. The genes are TRBV27 and TRBJ2-7, with 8 bases that match TRBD1. The ends lost 4 bases at V and 5 bases at J; junction bases unmatched: 4. Germline V gene data show CDR1 as MNHEY and CDR2 as SMNVEV (reference sequence). This CDR3 is 13 amino acids long. CDR3 sequence reads: CASSYQGAHEQYF. DNA of the CDR3: TGTGCCAGCAGTTACCAGGGGGCCCACGAGCAGTACTTC.

This chain connects TRBV19 to TRBJ1-5; D might be TRBD1 (5 bases). The CDR3 contains 14 residues. Germline CDR1 and CDR2: LNHDA and SQIVND (reference sequence). V was cut by 3 bases and J by 3 bases, with 9 bases left in between. CDR3 sequence reads: CASSIGTSNQPQHF. The CDR3 region has the DNA TGTGCCAGTAGTATTGGGACCTCCAATCAGCCCCAGCATTTT.

The chain is built from TRBV2 and TRBJ2-1, with a weak D call TRBD1 (6 bases). The germline CDR1 and CDR2 sequences are SNHLY and FYNNEI. The V end was cut by 5 bases, the J end by 0 bases, with 14 bases between. The length of the CDR3 is 16 residues. The CDR3 DNA is TGTGCCAGCAGTTCAGGGGAGCTGAGCTCCTACAATGAGCAGTTCTTC. It specifies CASSSGELSSYNEQFF.

The chain links TRBV11-1 to TRBJ2-5; D tentatively reads TRBD1 or TRBD2 (5 bases each). CDR3 length: 15 amino acids. The germline V gene encodes CDR1 SGHAT and CDR2 FQDESV (reference sequence). Trimming pared 5 bases from V and 4 bases from J, leaving 17 bases between. CDR3 in amino acids: CASSLWGGQRETQYF. In DNA, the CDR3 is TGTGCCAGCAGCCTATGGGGCGGGCAAAGAGAGACCCAGTACTTC.

Regarding this clonotype: In this CDR3 the conserved last residue, phenylalanine or tryptophan, is missing, so a read error is likely. The chain employs TRBV2 and TRBJ1-5; TRBD1 matches 10 bases. Per germline, CDR1 SNHLY and CDR2 FYNNEI. The CDR3 length is 15 residues. Trimming cost V 7 bases and J 2 bases; bases outside gene matches: 5. CDR3 bases: TGTGCCAGCACTACCGGGACAGGGGGCAATCAGCCCCAGCATTCT. It encodes CASTTGTGGNQPQHS.

This clonotype has a handful of counts. The gene calls are TRBV30 and TRBJ1-3; 7 nucleotides line up with TRBD1. The CDR3 spans 16 residues. The germline V gene encodes CDR1 GTSNPN and CDR2 SVGIG (reference sequence). Trimming at V came to 0 bases and at J to 5 bases, leaving 10 bases not matched to a gene. CDR3 sequence: CAWSVGGQAGRNTIYF. The CDR3 region has the DNA TGTGCCTGGAGTGTAGGTGGACAGGCCGGTAGAAACACCATATATTTT.

The chain employs TRBV18 and TRBJ2-7; 11 nucleotides line up with TRBD1. From germline, CDR1 is KGHSH and CDR2 LQKENI. V lost 4 bases to trimming and J lost 4 bases; unmatched junction nucleotides: 9. The CDR3 sequence is 16 residues long. CDR3 sequence reads: CASSRVPGTGGYEQYF. The DNA of the CDR3 is TGTGCCAGCTCACGCGTCCCCGGGACAGGGGGATACGAGCAGTACTTC.

This rearrangement joins TRBV30 to TRBJ1-1; the D is unclear. Trimming took 7 bases from V and 0 from J, leaving 3 bases between them. Germline V gene lookup returns CDR1 GTSNPN and CDR2 SVGIG (reference sequence). The CDR3 covers 10 residues. The CDR3 DNA is TGTGCCTACCTGAACACTGAAGCTTTCTTT. Residues: CAYLNTEAFF.

The chain recombines TRBV28 with TRBJ1-4; unclear D gene. Germline V gene data show CDR1 as MDHEN and CDR2 as SYDVKM. V was clipped by 1 base and J by 6 bases, with 9 bases between them. CDR3 size: 14 residues. CDR3 bases: TGTGCCAGCAGTTTATTGCCCCCACATGAAAAACTGTTTTTT. The encoded protein is CASSLLPPHEKLFF. The entire variable domain, with the rest obtained from reference TRBV28 and TRBJ1-4, is as follows: DVKVTQSSRYLVKRTGEKVFLECVQDMDHENMFWYRQDPGLGLRLIYFSYDVKMKEKGDIPEGYSVSREKKERFSLILESASTNQTSMYLCASSLLPPHEKLFFGSGTQLSVL.

The rearrangement joins TRBV30 to TRBJ1-1; maybe TRBD1 (5 bases). Germline V gene sequence: CDR1 GTSNPN, CDR2 SVGIG (reference sequence). The CDR3 covers 14 residues. V shed 0 bases and J shed 5 bases, with 13 bases lying between them. DNA of the CDR3: TGTGCCTGGAGTGTAATCCGGCGGGGGACTGAAGCTTTCTTT. Protein: CAWSVIRRGTEAFF.

With regard to this clonotype: A much larger clone differs by one base, so this may be a read error. This chain joins TRBV28 and TRBJ2-7; weak D call: TRBD2 (6 bases). Germline V gene sequence: CDR1 MDHEN, CDR2 SYDVKM. The V and J ends lost 5 bases and 8 bases respectively, with 13 bases between them. The CDR3 is made up of 12 amino acids. The CDR3 spells CASSRLVQKQYF. The CDR3 nucleotides read TGTGCCAGCAGTCGACTAGTGCAGAAGCAGTACTTC.

Only one count was recorded for this clonotype. The chain links TRBV19 to TRBJ1-1, with D hard to call. Germline V CDR1 and CDR2: LNHDA, SQIVND (reference sequence). V was trimmed by 10 bases and J by 1 base, leaving 10 bases between them. This CDR3 comprises 12 residues. Here the CDR3 DNA reads TGTGCCATAAGGGCGGGGAACACTGAAGCTTTCTTT. Translation gives CAIRAGNTEAFF.

The sample holds one count of this clonotype. The rearrangement joins TRBV20-1 to TRBJ1-6; D not resolved. This CDR3 comprises 14 residues. V gave up 2 bases and J gave up 6 bases, with 11 bases separating them. The germline gives CDR1 DFQATT, CDR2 SNEGSKA (reference sequence). CDR3 sequence reads: CSARSGYGNSPLHF. The CDR3 bases are TGCAGTGCTAGATCGGGGTACGGTAATTCACCCCTCCACTTT.

The chain recombines TRBV4-2 with TRBJ2-7; the match to TRBD2 covers 7 bases. The V gene end was trimmed by 0 bases and the J gene end by 3 bases; junction bases not matched to a gene: 8. This CDR3 has 16 residues. Germline CDR1 and CDR2: LGHNA and YNFKEQ. Here the CDR3 reads CASSQDESGGLYEQYF. The DNA for the CDR3 is TGTGCCAGCAGCCAAGATGAATCGGGGGGACTCTACGAGCAGTACTTC.

The rearrangement links TRBV6-1 to TRBJ2-7; D is undetermined. The germline V gene encodes CDR1 MNHNS and CDR2 SASEGT. CDR3 length: 12 residues. The V and J ends lost 7 bases and 5 bases respectively, with 12 bases between them. The CDR3 loop is CASIGPFDEQYF. CDR3 nucleotide sequence: TGTGCCAGCATCGGGCCTTTCGACGAGCAGTACTTC.

In nucleotides, the CDR3 is TGCGCCAGCAGCGACACGGGAGGCTACACCTTC. Its protein product is CASSDTGGYTF. J is TRBJ1-2 and V is TRBV5-1; D is unclear. The germline CDR1 and CDR2 sequences are SGHRS and YFSETQ. CDR3 length: 11 amino acids. V was clipped by 4 bases and J by 8 bases, with 9 bases between them.